Listed below are T cell receptor beta chains from one sample, sequenced in a study of regulatory T cells in long-lasting Graves disease. TCRdb re-called the multiplex PCR reads through MiXCR, storing one row per CDR3 protein. This table holds around 480,000 distinct CDR3 sequences, roughly 15% found once. The same sample was also studied in work on T cells in Graves' hyperthyroidism and ophthalmopathy.

Source: peripheral blood mononuclear cells (PBMCs), taken at new diagnosis, from a patient treated with antithyroid drugs. The receptors derive from a man aged 35 to 55 with Graves disease. CDR3s include the opening cysteine and the closing phenylalanine or tryptophan. The D gene is left open where the match is weak.

>14|NA|TRBV12-3/TRBV12-4
CASSFSDSGNTIYF
>17|NA|TRBV29-1
CSASDRGWTSGKNIQYF
>17|NA|TRBV11-2
CASSLLGKVGEMAPLHF
>14|NA|TRBV24-1
CATNEAGGHNEQFF
>12|NA|TRBV30
CAWSVQGSGYTF
>13|TRBD1|TRBV6-2/TRBV6-3
CASRDRTPYEQYF
>15|NA|TRBV7-9
CASSLGVGGTDTQYF
>14|NA|TRBV19
CASSIDRNLYEQYF
>14|NA|TRBV11-1
CASSFPGLRNEQFF
>13|NA|TRBV6-2/TRBV6-3
CASKSGVNYGYTF
>13|TRBD2|TRBV6-9
CASSYGDYNEQYF
>13|NA|TRBV5-1
CASSLDRQETQCF
>14|TRBD1|TRBV6-1
CASSQTGRSYEQYF
>19|TRBD2|TRBV7-9
CASSLVLAGPLSGANVLTF
>14|NA|TRBV6-5
CASSYSAGLYEQYF
>14|NA|TRBV5-6
CASSLGDAFYGYTF
>14|TRBD1|TRBV20-1
CSASLSRGNYGYTF
>17|NA|TRBV7-2
CASSLGGAVFRDYGYTF
>16|NA|TRBV5-5
CASSANRREILYEQYF
>13|NA|TRBV2
CASTGTSGGELFF
>12|TRBD1|TRBV7-9
CASSLAGGIQHF
>15|NA|TRBV20-1
CSARSFGVRDGTQYF
>17|TRBD1|TRBV18
CASSPSQGASYAYEQYF
>14|NA|TRBV5-8
CASSPGRKLTEAFF
>15|NA|TRBV24-1
CATSNKTTDTGELFF
>16|NA|TRBV6-2/TRBV6-3
CASSLTGNRYNQPQHF
>14|TRBD1|TRBV20-1
CSASTGGRTDTQYF
>15|NA|TRBV2
CASSDSGRFNQPQHF
>17|NA|TRBV6-1
CASSPNKAAAEGTEAFF
>16|TRBD1|TRBV11-2
CASSSRDRARRETQYF
>15|NA|TRBV18
CASSPGATSGNTIYF
>14|NA|TRBV5-1
CASSLASTKETQYF
>15|NA|TRBV27
CASSLLKLKVLEQFF